This T cell receptor beta chain appears in the sequencing data of a study of shared clonotypes between healthy human individuals. Study-wide findings and caveats: Rarefaction revealed incomplete sorted-subset sequencing despite large depth.

The table came from immunoSEQ multiplex PCR; TCRdb's copy has only in-frame clones and leaves some out. The table has millions of clones, roughly 94% seen once. Trimming took off 6 bases at V and 8 bases at J, with 10 bases between the two ends. The length of the CDR3 is 11 residues. CDR1 and CDR2 (germline): MGHRA, YSYEKL. As concerns this clone: Its target is not known.

The sequence was collected from a man aged 18 to 30 in good health. The V and J genes are TRBV4-1 and TRBJ1-2, with a possible D match to TRBD1 (6 bases). Sequencing was done on a sample of naive CD4+ T cells sorted from blood. Subset here: CD45RA+ positively selected. The CDR3 here is CASSRGGGYTF. The CDR3 DNA reads TGCGCCAGCAGTCGGGGGGGCGGCTACACCTTC.